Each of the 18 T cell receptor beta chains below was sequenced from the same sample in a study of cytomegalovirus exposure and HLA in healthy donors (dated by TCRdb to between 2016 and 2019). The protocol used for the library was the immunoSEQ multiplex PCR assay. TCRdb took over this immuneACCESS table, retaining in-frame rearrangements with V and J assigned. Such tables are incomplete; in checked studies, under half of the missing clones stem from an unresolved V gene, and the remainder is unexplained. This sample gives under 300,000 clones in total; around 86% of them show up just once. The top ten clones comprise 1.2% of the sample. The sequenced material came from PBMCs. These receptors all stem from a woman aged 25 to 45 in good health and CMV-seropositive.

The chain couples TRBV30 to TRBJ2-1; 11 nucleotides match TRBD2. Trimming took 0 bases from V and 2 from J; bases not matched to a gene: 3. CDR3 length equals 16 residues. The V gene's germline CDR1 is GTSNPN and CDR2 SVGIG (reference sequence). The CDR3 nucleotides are TGTGCCTGGAGTGTACCGGGACTAGCGGCCTACAATGAGCAGTTCTTC. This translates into CAWSVPGLAAYNEQFF.

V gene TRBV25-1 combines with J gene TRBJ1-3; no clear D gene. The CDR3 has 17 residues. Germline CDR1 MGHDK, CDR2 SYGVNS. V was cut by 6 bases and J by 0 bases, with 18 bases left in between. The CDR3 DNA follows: TGTGCCAGCAGCTCAAGGAACTTACTAGGCTCTGGAAACACCATATATTTT. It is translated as CASSSRNLLGSGNTIYF.

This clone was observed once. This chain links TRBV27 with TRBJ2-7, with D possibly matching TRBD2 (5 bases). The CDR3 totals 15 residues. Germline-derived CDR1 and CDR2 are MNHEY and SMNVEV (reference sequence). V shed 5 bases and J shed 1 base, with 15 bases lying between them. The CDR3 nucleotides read TGTGCCAGCAGTCCCCCTCATGGACTTTCCTACGAGCAGTACTTC. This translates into CASSPPHGLSYEQYF.

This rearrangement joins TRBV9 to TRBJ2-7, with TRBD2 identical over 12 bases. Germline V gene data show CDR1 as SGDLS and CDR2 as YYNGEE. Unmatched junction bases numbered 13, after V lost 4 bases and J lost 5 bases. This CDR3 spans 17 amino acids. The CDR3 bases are TGTGCCAGCAGCCCGGCGATAGGACTAGCGGGAATCGACGAGCAGTACTTC. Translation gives CASSPAIGLAGIDEQYF. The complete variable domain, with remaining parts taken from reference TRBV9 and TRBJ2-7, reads DSGVTQTPKHLITATGQRVTLRCSPRSGDLSVYWYQQSLDQGLQFLIQYYNGEERAKGNILERFSAQQFPDLHSELNLSSLELGDSALYFCASSPAIGLAGIDEQYFGPGTRLTVT.

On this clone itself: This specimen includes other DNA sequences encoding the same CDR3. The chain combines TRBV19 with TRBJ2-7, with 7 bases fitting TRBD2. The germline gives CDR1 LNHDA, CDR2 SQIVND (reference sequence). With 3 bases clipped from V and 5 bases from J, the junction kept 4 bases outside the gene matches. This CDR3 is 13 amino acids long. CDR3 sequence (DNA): TGTGCCAGTAGTATCGGGGAGGGGAACGAGCAGTACTTC. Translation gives CASSIGEGNEQYF.

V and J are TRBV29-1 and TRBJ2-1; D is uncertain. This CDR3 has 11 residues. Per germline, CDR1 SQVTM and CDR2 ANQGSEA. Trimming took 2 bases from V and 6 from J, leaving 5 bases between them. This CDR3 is CSVELTNEQFF. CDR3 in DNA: TGCAGCGTTGAACTAACCAATGAGCAGTTCTTC.

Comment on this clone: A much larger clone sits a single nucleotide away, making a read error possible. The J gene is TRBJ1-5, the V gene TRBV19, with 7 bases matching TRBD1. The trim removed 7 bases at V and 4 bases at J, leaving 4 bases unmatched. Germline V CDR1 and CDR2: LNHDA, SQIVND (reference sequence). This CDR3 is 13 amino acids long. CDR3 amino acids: CASNDRVNQPQHF. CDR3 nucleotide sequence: TGTGCCAGTAACGACAGGGTTAATCAGCCCCAGCATTTT.

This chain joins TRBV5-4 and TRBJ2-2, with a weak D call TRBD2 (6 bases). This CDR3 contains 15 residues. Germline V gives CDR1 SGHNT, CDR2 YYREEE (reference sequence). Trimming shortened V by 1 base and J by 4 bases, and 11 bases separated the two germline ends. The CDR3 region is CASSLLRGGTGELFF. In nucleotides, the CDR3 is TGTGCCAGCAGCTTGCTGCGGGGTGGCACCGGGGAGCTGTTTTTT.

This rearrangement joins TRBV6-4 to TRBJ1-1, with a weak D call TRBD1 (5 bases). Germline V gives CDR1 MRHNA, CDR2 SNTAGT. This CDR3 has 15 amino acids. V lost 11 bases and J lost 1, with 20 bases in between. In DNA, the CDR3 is TGTGCCCTACCGGGGGGATTGGGAGGGAACACTGAAGCTTTCTTT. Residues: CALPGGLGGNTEAFF.

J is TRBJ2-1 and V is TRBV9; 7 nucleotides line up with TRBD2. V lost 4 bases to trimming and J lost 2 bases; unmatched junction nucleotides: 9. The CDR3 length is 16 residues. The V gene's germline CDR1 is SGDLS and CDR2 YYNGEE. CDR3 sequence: CASSPGSGDTYNEQFF. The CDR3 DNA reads TGTGCCAGCAGCCCAGGGAGCGGGGATACCTACAATGAGCAGTTCTTC.

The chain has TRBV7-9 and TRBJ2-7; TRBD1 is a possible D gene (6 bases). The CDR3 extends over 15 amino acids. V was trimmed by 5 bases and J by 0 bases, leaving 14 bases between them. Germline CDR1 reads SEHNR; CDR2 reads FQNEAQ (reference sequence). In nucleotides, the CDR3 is TGTGCCAGCAGCAGCCCCGGGACACTCTCCTACGAGCAGTACTTC. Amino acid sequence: CASSSPGTLSYEQYF.

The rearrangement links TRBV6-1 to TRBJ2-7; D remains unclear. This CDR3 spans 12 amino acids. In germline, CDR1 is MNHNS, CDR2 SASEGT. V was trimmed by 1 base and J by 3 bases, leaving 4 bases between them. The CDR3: CASSEGLYEQYF. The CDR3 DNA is TGTGCCAGCAGTGAAGGTCTCTACGAGCAGTACTTC.

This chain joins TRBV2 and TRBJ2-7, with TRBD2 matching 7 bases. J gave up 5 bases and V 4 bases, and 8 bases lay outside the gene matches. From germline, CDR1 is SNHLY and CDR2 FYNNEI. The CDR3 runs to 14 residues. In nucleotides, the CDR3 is TGTGCCAGCAGTGTGACGGGAGGCTTCGACGAGCAGTACTTC. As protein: CASSVTGGFDEQYF.

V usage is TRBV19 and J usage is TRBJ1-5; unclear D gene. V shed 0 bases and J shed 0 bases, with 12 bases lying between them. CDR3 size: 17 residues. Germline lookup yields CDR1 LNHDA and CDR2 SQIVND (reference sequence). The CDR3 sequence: CASSIDLGKISNQPQHF. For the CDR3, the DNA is TGTGCCAGTAGTATAGATCTAGGCAAGATTAGCAATCAGCCCCAGCATTTT. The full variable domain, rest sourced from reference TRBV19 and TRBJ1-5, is DGGITQSPKYLFRKEGQNVTLSCEQNLNHDAMYWYRQDPGQGLRLIYYSQIVNDFQKGDIAEGYSVSREKKESFPLTVTSAQKNPTAFYLCASSIDLGKISNQPQHFGDGTRLSIL.

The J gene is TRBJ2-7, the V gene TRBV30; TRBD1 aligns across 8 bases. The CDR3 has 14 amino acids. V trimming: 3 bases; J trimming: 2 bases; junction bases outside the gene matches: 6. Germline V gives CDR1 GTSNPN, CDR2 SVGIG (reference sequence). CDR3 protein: CAWRKPGQAYEQYF. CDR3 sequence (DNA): TGTGCCTGGAGAAAACCGGGACAGGCCTACGAGCAGTACTTC.

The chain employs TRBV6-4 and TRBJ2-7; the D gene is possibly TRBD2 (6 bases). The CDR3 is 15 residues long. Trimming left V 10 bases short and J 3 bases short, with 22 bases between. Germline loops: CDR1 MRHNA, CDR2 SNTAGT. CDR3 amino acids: CATSVTGVPNYEQYF. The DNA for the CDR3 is TGTGCCACCTCCGTCACGGGGGTCCCGAACTACGAGCAGTACTTC.

The CDR3 DNA reads as TGCACCAGCAGCCGGTTTTGGGTGCGGGACAGGGCTACGATAAGCAATCAGCCCCAGCATTTT. Its translation: CTSSRFWVRDRATISNQPQHF. The V and J genes are TRBV1 and TRBJ1-5; TRBD1, as called in the table, went unchecked against the DNA. TRBV1 is marked as a pseudogene. The CDR3 has 21 amino acids.

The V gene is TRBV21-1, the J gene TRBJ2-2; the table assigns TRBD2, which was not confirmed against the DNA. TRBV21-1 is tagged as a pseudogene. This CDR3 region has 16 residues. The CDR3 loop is CASSKLLPGNTGELFF. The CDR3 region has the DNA TGTGCCAGCAGCAAATTGTTGCCGGGGAACACCGGGGAGCTGTTTTTT.